The TCR beta chain under discussion was sequenced for a study of cytomegalovirus exposure and HLA in healthy donors. Whole-study results and caveats: Prior analysis indicated that the majority of TCR beta V segments exhibited productivity approximately 90% or approximately 30% of the time. The study carried out a later analysis of TCR beta sequences. It associated 15,000 to 20,000 of them with specific HLA alleles at a false discovery rate of 0.05. A later analysis linked a missense variant in DCLRE1C to the trimming of TCR beta V and J genes.

Nominally healthy donors were sampled, though unrecorded immune exposures were likely. CDR3 length: 15 residues. From germline, CDR1 is GTSNPN and CDR2 SVGIG (reference sequence). Losses at the gene ends were 3 bases for V and 6 bases for J; bases not matched to a gene: 14. Regarding this clone: Its matching antigen is unknown.

This PCR relied on a set of 60 Vbeta primers and 13 Jbeta primers. The method was immunoSEQ multiplex PCR; TCRdb's version includes in-frame clones alone and lacks a portion of them. The sample records approximately 190,000 clones, 75% to 90% being singletons. The V gene is TRBV30, the J gene TRBJ2-7; 7 nucleotides line up with TRBD1. Sequences were obtained from PBMCs. The sequence came from a middle-aged man in good health and CMV-seropositive. The CDR3 loop reads CAWSGRTRGPGEQYF. CDR3 nucleotides: TGTGCCTGGAGCGGTAGGACGAGGGGGCCGGGCGAGCAGTACTTC. Using reference TRBV30 and TRBJ2-7 for the parts outside the CDR3, the full variable domain is SQTIHQWPATLVQPVGSPLSLECTVEGTSNPNLYWYRQAAGRGLQLLFYSVGIGQISSEVPQNLSASRPQDRQFILSSKKLLLSDSGFYLCAWSGRTRGPGEQYFGPGTRLTVT.